The 17 T cell receptor beta chains presented below share a single source sample, sequenced in a study of T cell responses to AZD1222 COVID-19 vaccine. Clones were read by immunoSEQ multiplex PCR, and TCRdb kept only the in-frame ones, dropping some. Of around 90,000 clones listed, approximately 83% are singletons. This specimen was peripheral blood, taken on day 0 of AZD1222 vaccination. Receptors were obtained from an adult in good health.

The rearrangement uses TRBV7-2 and TRBJ2-4; TRBD1 might be the D (5 bases). V was shortened by 5 bases and J by 6 bases, with 26 bases between the two germline ends. CDR1 is SGHTA, CDR2 FQGNSA, per germline. The CDR3 loop spans 18 amino acids. CDR3 in DNA: TGTGCCAGCAGCCCCGAGTCAGCTGGACACAAAAAAGGAAACATTCAGTACTTC. Amino acids: CASSPESAGHKKGNIQYF.

This chain joins TRBV6-5 and TRBJ2-7; 8 nucleotides match TRBD2. The V gene end was trimmed by 0 bases and the J gene end by 0 bases; junction bases not matched to a gene: 4. The CDR3 extends over 16 amino acids. The germline V gene has CDR1 MNHEY and CDR2 SVGAGI. The CDR3 nucleotides read TGTGCCAGCAGTTACTCGTCGGGGGGGATCTCCTACGAGCAGTACTTC. This sequence encodes CASSYSSGGISYEQYF.

This clone was recorded only once. This sequence joins TRBV11-3 and TRBJ2-4; D perhaps matches TRBD2 (5 bases). V was trimmed by 3 bases and J by 4 bases, leaving 7 bases between them. The germline V gene has CDR1 SGHNT and CDR2 YENEEA. This CDR3 comprises 13 residues. The CDR3 nucleotides read TGTGCCAGCAGCTTTAGCGAGAAAAACATTCAGTACTTC. Translating it yields CASSFSEKNIQYF.

V is TRBV30 and J is TRBJ2-3; 8 bases match TRBD2. The J segment lost 5 bases and the V segment lost 2 bases, leaving 9 bases of the junction unmatched. CDR1 is GTSNPN, CDR2 SVGIG, per germline (reference sequence). This CDR3 region has 15 residues. CDR3 in amino acids: CAWSPIAGKGDTQYF. The CDR3 DNA follows: TGTGCCTGGAGTCCCATAGCGGGGAAGGGAGATACGCAGTATTTT.

The table lists this clone with a few counts. CDR3 loop: CASSLVAGTYGYTF. The CDR3 nucleotides are TGTGCCAGCAGCTTAGTTGCAGGGACCTATGGCTACACCTTC. V gene TRBV7-2 combines with J gene TRBJ1-2, with D possibly matching TRBD1 (5 bases). Germline lookup yields CDR1 SGHTA and CDR2 FQGNSA. The CDR3 sequence is 14 residues long. V was shortened by 1 base and J by 4 bases, with 10 bases between the two germline ends.

The chain carries TRBV6-5 and TRBJ1-6; a possible D gene is TRBD1 (6 bases). V shed 2 bases and J shed 9 bases, with 14 bases lying between them. The CDR3 sequence is 15 residues long. Germline V gene sequence: CDR1 MNHEY, CDR2 SVGAGI. The CDR3 DNA is TGTGCCAGCAGTTACGGACAGCTTGTCGGTTCACCCCTCCACTTT. This gives the protein CASSYGQLVGSPLHF.

This clone was picked up a small number of times. The CDR3 loop reads CASSRGPLGRNQPQHF. The CDR3 DNA is TGTGCCAGCAGCAGAGGACCCCTGGGTCGCAATCAGCCCCAGCATTTT. The chain couples TRBV21-1 to TRBJ1-5. TRBV21-1 is termed a pseudogene. CDR3 size: 16 residues.

The V gene is TRBV7-3, the J gene TRBJ2-3; TRBD1 aligns across 9 bases. Germline trimming cut 5 bases from V and 6 bases from J; bases unmatched to any gene: 9. The CDR3 runs to 15 residues. Germline V lookup: CDR1 SGHTA, CDR2 FQGTGA. In DNA, the CDR3 is TGTGCCAGCAGCAGATACGGACAGGGGCGGGATACGCAGTATTTT. Translation gives CASSRYGQGRDTQYF.

The chain couples TRBV12-3 or TRBV12-4 to TRBJ1-2; no reliable D call. This CDR3 has 13 residues. V dropped 6 bases and J dropped 4 bases, with 12 bases sitting between them. The DNA for the CDR3 is TGTGCCAGCAGGACACAGCAGGCCTATGGCTACACCTTC. It codes for CASRTQQAYGYTF.

The chain is built from TRBV5-1 and TRBJ2-2; D is perhaps TRBD1 (6 bases). Between the trimmed V and J ends, which lost 4 bases and 0 bases, there was a span of 10 bases. Germline-derived CDR1 and CDR2 are SGHRS and YFSETQ. The CDR3 loop spans 15 amino acids. The DNA for the CDR3 is TGCGCCAGCAGCCTGGACAGACCGAACACCGGGGAGCTGTTTTTT. Translated: CASSLDRPNTGELFF.

The chain links TRBV4-1 to TRBJ2-3, with D uncertain. Germline V gene data show CDR1 as MGHRA and CDR2 as YSYEKL. The CDR3 runs 14 residues. Trimming took off 4 bases at V and 6 bases at J, with 14 bases between the two ends. DNA of the CDR3: TGCGCCAGCAGCCTAATACTGGACGGGGATACGCAGTATTTT. As protein: CASSLILDGDTQYF.

V is TRBV14 and J is TRBJ2-7, with D possibly being TRBD2 (5 bases). Trimming removed 2 bases at V and 0 bases at J, with 17 bases between. This CDR3 has 17 amino acids. The V gene's germline CDR1 is SGHDN and CDR2 FVKESK. The CDR3 loop is CASSQPGTQLSSYEQYF. The CDR3 DNA sequence: TGTGCCAGCAGCCAACCGGGAACACAGTTGAGCTCCTACGAGCAGTACTTC.

This clone occurred once. CDR3 protein: CASSQDPGTNEKLFF. The CDR3 DNA reads TGTGCCAGCAGCCAAGATCCAGGGACTAATGAAAAACTGTTTTTT. The chain employs TRBV4-2 and TRBJ1-4; possibly TRBD1 for D (5 bases). The CDR3 is 15 residues long. The V and J ends lost 0 bases and 2 bases respectively, with 7 bases between them. Germline values: CDR1 LGHNA, CDR2 YNFKEQ.

The chain uses TRBV7-9 and TRBJ2-7; D unresolved. Trimming took off 8 bases at V and 0 bases at J, with 11 bases between the two ends. Germline CDR1 reads SEHNR; CDR2 reads FQNEAQ (reference sequence). CDR3 length: 13 residues. CDR3 in DNA: TGTGCCAGCGTCGGGCCAAGCTCCTACGAGCAGTACTTC. It yields the protein CASVGPSSYEQYF.

The rearrangement links TRBV11-3 to TRBJ2-7; 11 bases are a match to TRBD1. Per the germline V gene, CDR1 is SGHNT and CDR2 is YENEEA. Trimming removed 5 bases from V and 2 bases from J; junction bases left unmatched: 11. The CDR3 length is 17 residues. The DNA of the CDR3 is TGTGCCAGCAGCCCCAGGACAGGGGGCGCGATGCCCTACGAGCAGTACTTC. Its protein is CASSPRTGGAMPYEQYF.

CDR3 sequence: CASSRAGTSYEQYF. For the CDR3, the DNA is TGTGCCAGCAGCCGAGCGGGAACTTCCTACGAGCAGTACTTC. The J gene is TRBJ2-7, the V gene TRBV27; 7 nucleotides align to TRBD2. This CDR3 region has 14 residues. V shed 6 bases and J 1 base; nucleotides not matched to a gene: 6. The germline gives CDR1 MNHEY, CDR2 SMNVEV (reference sequence).

The chain has TRBV15 and TRBJ1-1; the D gene is possibly TRBD1 (5 bases). CDR1 and CDR2 from the germline V gene are LNHNV and YYDKDF (reference sequence). The CDR3 sequence is 13 residues long. V lost 4 bases and J 3 bases, leaving 9 bases between the germline ends. The CDR3 spells CATSIRDDTEAFF. For the CDR3, the DNA is TGTGCCACCAGCATCAGGGATGACACTGAAGCTTTCTTT.